This is a list of T cell receptor beta chains from one sample in a study of blood T cell repertoires in COVID-19. Only in-frame clones appear in the TCRdb table, and some are missing; sequencing was by immunoSEQ multiplex PCR. This table holds 110,000 to 150,000 clones, more than 80% found once. The specimen sequenced was PBMCs or T cells enriched from blood (not recorded which). Receptor source: a man aged 50 to 59 who had recovered from COVID-19. The CDR3 runs from the conserved cysteine through the conserved F or W. A D gene is named only where the DNA matches it firmly. Size is stated for part of the rows, as once, few or many counts, or as a class when the clone is expanded.

D gene	V gene	clone size	J gene	CDR3 DNA	CDR3 protein
NA	TRBV18	NA	TRBJ1-2	TGTGCCAGCTCACCTAGTTCCAAGCCCTACACCTTC	CASSPSSKPYTF
NA	TRBV25-1	NA	TRBJ2-3	TGTGCCAGCAGTGATTGGGCATCCACAGATACGCAGTATTTT	CASSDWASTDTQYF
NA	TRBV5-6	NA	TRBJ1-1	TGTGCCAGCAGCTTTTTTCAGGCTCGCGCGAACACTGAAGCTTTCTTT	CASSFFQARANTEAFF
NA	TRBV29-1	NA	TRBJ2-1	TGCAGCGCGACAGGCGGAAGCTCCTACAATGAGCAGTTCTTC	CSATGGSSYNEQFF
NA	TRBV19	NA	TRBJ1-2	TGTGCCAGTAGTGGGAGGACGGAAGGCCATTTCTATGGCTACACCTTC	CASSGRTEGHFYGYTF
NA	TRBV11-2	NA	TRBJ1-3	TGTGCCAGCAGCTTCCTAACCGGGGGAGGCTCTGGAAACACCATATATTTT	CASSFLTGGGSGNTIYF
TRBD1	TRBV9	NA	TRBJ2-3	TGTGCCAGCAGCGTAGATTCGCACAGGGGGACAGATACGCAGTATTTT	CASSVDSHRGTDTQYF
TRBD2	TRBV6-2/TRBV6-3	NA	TRBJ2-7	TGTGCCAGCAGCAGAACTAGCGTATACTACGAGCAGTACTTC	CASSRTSVYYEQYF
TRBD1	TRBV6-5	NA	TRBJ2-4	TGTGCCAGCAGCCGGACAGGGGTGGCCAAAAACATTCAGTACTTC	CASSRTGVAKNIQYF
NA	TRBV6-5	few	TRBJ1-2	TGTGCCAGCAGCTTGACGCGAACCGGGGGCTACACCTTC	CASSLTRTGGYTF
TRBD2	TRBV7-9	once	TRBJ2-1	TGTGCCAGCAGCCCTAGCGGGAGAGGAGGCAATGAGCAGTTCTTC	CASSPSGRGGNEQFF
TRBD2	TRBV28	once	TRBJ2-5	TGTGCCAGCAGTTCAAGCGGGGGGACAGAGACCCAGTACTTC	CASSSSGGTETQYF
TRBD1	TRBV23-1	NA	TRBJ2-1	TGCGCCAGCAGTCAAAGAGGGACAGGGAGAGGCAATGAGCAGTTCTTC	CASSQRGTGRGNEQFF
NA	TRBV7-2	NA	TRBJ2-7	TGTGCCAGCAGCTTGGGCAGGTTAACCTACGAGCAGTACTTC	CASSLGRLTYEQYF
TRBD1	TRBV6-2/TRBV6-3	NA	TRBJ1-1	TGTGCCAGCAGTTACCCAGGGACAGGGTTTGTTCGCTACGAAGCTTTCTTT	CASSYPGTGFVRYEAFF
TRBD1	TRBV25-1	NA	TRBJ2-3	TGTGCCAGCAGTGAAGGCGGACAGGTCGGGGCGCAGTATTTT	CASSEGGQVGAQYF
NA	TRBV11-2	few	TRBJ2-1	TGTGCCAGCAGCTTGATTCTAGGCCCGGGCAATGAGCAGTTCTTC	CASSLILGPGNEQFF
TRBD1	TRBV28	once	TRBJ1-3	TGTGCCAGCCAGGACAGGGCTGGAAACACCATATATTTT	CASQDRAGNTIYF
NA	TRBV19	NA	TRBJ2-2	TGTGCCAGTAGGACGGGACTGACTACCGGGGAGCTGTTTTTT	CASRTGLTTGELFF
NA	TRBV27	NA	TRBJ1-4	TGTGCCAGCAGTTTATACAGGGCTGAAAAACTGTTTTTT	CASSLYRAEKLFF
TRBD1	TRBV5-1	NA	TRBJ1-2	TGCGCCAGCAGCTTGGTTGCGACAGGGAGAGGCTACACCTTC	CASSLVATGRGYTF
TRBD1	TRBV7-2	NA	TRBJ2-1	TGTGCCAGCAGCTTAGGGGACAGGAATTTTTACAATGAGCAGTTCTTC	CASSLGDRNFYNEQFF
TRBD2	TRBV2	NA	TRBJ2-3	TGTGCCAGCAGTTTTAGCGGGGGAATCACAGATACGCAGTATTTT	CASSFSGGITDTQYF
TRBD1	TRBV6-5	NA	TRBJ2-3	TGTGCCAGCAGTTACCAGGGACAGAGCACAGATACGCAGTATTTT	CASSYQGQSTDTQYF
NA	TRBV29-1	once	TRBJ2-1	TGCAGCGGACAAGTCAATGAGCAGTTCTTC	CSGQVNEQFF
NA	TRBV5-1	NA	TRBJ1-2	TGCGCCAGCACCCAAACCCCGGGGGGTGGCTACACCTTC	CASTQTPGGGYTF
NA	TRBV15	NA	TRBJ1-6	TGTGCCACCAGCGTTGGACAGCCGAATTCACCCCTCCACTTT	CATSVGQPNSPLHF
TRBD2	TRBV7-2	NA	TRBJ2-3	TGTGCCAGCAGAAGGCTAGCGGGAGTGGATACGCAGTATTTT	CASRRLAGVDTQYF
NA	TRBV7-9	few	TRBJ2-1	TGTGCCAGCAGCCGGCTGGCAGGGGATGAGCAGTTCTTC	CASSRLAGDEQFF
TRBD1	TRBV7-9	few	TRBJ1-4	TGTGCCAGCAGCTCGCCGGGACAGACCGAAAAACTGTTTTTT	CASSSPGQTEKLFF
NA	TRBV7-2	NA	TRBJ1-1	TGTGCCAGCAGTTCACAGGCGAACACTGAAGCTTTCTTT	CASSSQANTEAFF
TRBD2	TRBV9	NA	TRBJ2-1	TGTGCCAGCAGCGTAGTTGGGGGAGGGAACGCAAACAATGAGCAGTTCTTC	CASSVVGGGNANNEQFF
TRBD1	TRBV7-9	NA	TRBJ2-7	TGTGCCAGCAGCACAGACCGGGACAGGGGGCACCACGAGCAGTACTTC	CASSTDRDRGHHEQYF
TRBD1	TRBV6-1	NA	TRBJ2-2	TGTGCCAGCAGTGAAGCTTTTCGGACAGGGGGCATTACCGGGGAGCTGTTTTTT	CASSEAFRTGGITGELFF
TRBD2	TRBV2	few	TRBJ2-5	TGTGCCAGCAGTGAAGCGGTTAAGCGGGGGACCCAGTACTTC	CASSEAVKRGTQYF